These T cell receptor beta chains were read from a single sample in a study of blood T cell repertoires in COVID-19. The method was immunoSEQ multiplex PCR; TCRdb's version includes in-frame clones alone and lacks a portion of them. The sample carries hundreds of thousands of clones, 87% recorded once. Sequencing was carried out using PBMCs or T cells enriched from blood (not recorded which). All receptors derive from a woman in her twenties or thirties with acute COVID-19. CDR3s include the opening cysteine and the closing phenylalanine or tryptophan. A D gene is named only where the DNA matches it firmly. Size is omitted from some rows. Given values are once, few, many or a class for expanded clones.

d_gene	len	abundance	v_gene	j_gene	CDR3aa	CDR3nt
TRBD1	16	NA	TRBV28	TRBJ1-4	CASSLDREATNEKLFF	TGTGCCAGCAGTTTGGACAGGGAGGCAACTAATGAAAAACTGTTTTTT
NA	17	NA	TRBV5-1	TRBJ1-1	CASSLGGGVGSNTEAFF	TGCGCCAGCAGCTTGGGAGGGGGAGTGGGGTCGAACACTGAAGCTTTCTTT
NA	16	once	TRBV10-3	TRBJ1-5	CAISESAGAWDQPQHF	TGTGCCATCAGTGAGTCTGCGGGGGCTTGGGATCAGCCCCAGCATTTT
NA	14	NA	TRBV6-2/TRBV6-3	TRBJ2-3	CASSPLRSRGTQYF	TGTGCCAGCAGTCCGCTCCGTTCTCGGGGTACGCAGTATTTT
NA	13	NA	TRBV29-1	TRBJ2-7	CSVVNRERSEQYF	TGCAGCGTTGTGAATCGGGAGCGATCAGAGCAGTACTTC
NA	13	NA	TRBV19	TRBJ2-7	CASSIDRRNEQYF	TGTGCCAGTAGTATAGATCGGAGGAACGAGCAGTACTTC
TRBD1	14	NA	TRBV28	TRBJ1-6	CATEPTGTGSPLHF	TGTGCCACCGAGCCGACAGGGACAGGTTCACCCCTCCACTTT
NA	15	NA	TRBV27	TRBJ1-5	CASSFSGNSNQPQHF	TGTGCCAGCAGTTTCTCCGGGAATAGCAATCAGCCCCAGCATTTT
TRBD2	19	NA	TRBV4-2	TRBJ2-4	CASSQRLAGGLLGKNIQYF	TGTGCCAGCAGCCAAAGACTAGCGGGGGGGCTTTTGGGCAAAAACATTCAGTACTTC
TRBD1	16	NA	TRBV4-2	TRBJ2-7	CASSQEGTGGSYEQYF	TGTGCCAGCAGCCAAGAGGGGACAGGGGGCAGCTACGAGCAGTACTTC
TRBD1	13	few	TRBV29-1	TRBJ1-1	CSVLLTGGTEAFF	TGCAGCGTTCTACTCACAGGGGGCACTGAAGCTTTCTTT
NA	14	NA	TRBV7-9	TRBJ2-7	CASSLAGSSHEQYF	TGTGCCAGCAGCTTAGCTGGGAGCTCACACGAGCAGTACTTC
NA	16	NA	TRBV5-1	TRBJ1-3	CASSTGAGGPGNTIYF	TGCGCCAGCAGCACAGGAGCGGGGGGCCCTGGAAACACCATATATTTT
NA	14	once	TRBV5-6	TRBJ2-5	CASSLVGDQETQYF	TGTGCCAGCAGCTTGGTCGGGGATCAAGAGACCCAGTACTTC
TRBD1	15	NA	TRBV5-4	TRBJ1-6	CASANRGSYNSPLHF	TGTGCCAGCGCCAACAGGGGTTCCTATAATTCACCCCTCCACTTT
TRBD1	15	NA	TRBV28	TRBJ1-2	CASSWGQGADYGYTF	TGTGCCAGCAGTTGGGGACAGGGGGCGGACTATGGCTACACCTTC
NA	12	few	TRBV5-6	TRBJ2-1	CASSLGSRGQFF	TGTGCCAGCAGCTTGGGTTCCCGAGGGCAGTTCTTC
NA	16	NA	TRBV28	TRBJ2-7	CASSPKVKRSRYEQYF	TGTGCCAGCAGTCCCAAGGTGAAGCGGTCCCGCTACGAGCAGTACTTC
NA	12	few	TRBV19	TRBJ2-1	CASSISQGKQFF	TGTGCCAGTAGTATTTCACAGGGAAAGCAGTTCTTC
NA	14	NA	TRBV5-1	TRBJ1-2	CASSPGGRNDGYTF	TGCGCCAGCAGCCCGGGAGGGCGGAACGATGGCTACACCTTC
TRBD1	14	NA	TRBV29-1	TRBJ1-2	CSVRFTDRIYGYTF	TGCAGCGTTCGATTTACGGACAGGATTTATGGCTACACCTTC
TRBD2	14	NA	TRBV7-6	TRBJ2-1	CASSGTSGTSEQFF	TGTGCCTCGAGCGGGACTAGCGGGACGAGTGAGCAGTTCTTC
NA	13	NA	TRBV7-9	TRBJ2-7	CASSLSPSYEQYF	TGTGCCAGCAGCCTATCCCCTAGCTACGAGCAGTACTTC
NA	12	NA	TRBV20-1	TRBJ2-3	CSASRGGDTQYF	TGCAGTGCTAGTAGGGGGGGGGATACGCAGTATTTT
NA	13	NA	TRBV2	TRBJ2-5	CASRYRVEETQYF	TGTGCCAGCAGGTACAGGGTAGAGGAGACCCAGTACTTC
NA	13	NA	TRBV2	TRBJ1-5	CASSPDRDQPQHF	TGTGCCAGCAGTCCGGACAGAGATCAGCCCCAGCATTTT
NA	12	few	TRBV6-1	TRBJ2-7	CASSENRNEQYF	TGTGCCAGCAGTGAAAACAGGAACGAGCAGTACTTC